The T cell receptor (beta chain) under discussion was sequenced for a study of T cells in Graves' hyperthyroidism and ophthalmopathy. Study context: At initial diagnosis, before any treatment had begun, peripheral blood was obtained. General study findings and limits: Blood also held most thyroid clonotypes expanded beyond 0.001.

The study left out patients who had uncontrolled infection, other autoimmune disease, pregnancy or lactation. Clinicians diagnosed patients from clinical symptoms, serum thyroxine and TRAb, thyroid ultrasound and orbital computed tomography. The source material, RNA transcripts, was used to amplify TCR beta CDR3 regions. Primed by the HTBI set, a first-round RT-PCR was run on the TCR CDR3. TCRdb passed the multiplex PCR reads through MiXCR, listing each CDR3 protein once. The data show a few hundred thousand distinct CDR3 sequences, about 16% seen once. The CDR3 contains 16 residues. Germline values: CDR1 MNHEY, CDR2 SMNVEV (reference sequence). V was pared by 2 bases and J by 4 bases, with 10 bases of the junction left unmatched. This clonotype was counted many times. Its specificity is not known.

The chain couples TRBV27 to TRBJ1-1; 7 bases fit TRBD1. The receptor comes from a woman aged 25 to 39 with Graves' ophthalmopathy. The sequencing sample was made of blood. The CDR3 coding sequence is TGTGCCAGCAGTTTAAAGGGGGCGCGGTTCGGCACTGAAGCTTTCTTT. It specifies CASSLKGARFGTEAFF.